One and the same sample provided the 6 T cell receptor beta chains below, sequenced in a study of Tregs in tolerant kidney transplant recipients. The assay was immunoSEQ multiplex PCR, and TCRdb's table has in-frame clones only and misses some. This sample has 74,000 or so clones, with 90% to 95% found just once. Recipients received nonmyeloablative bone marrow transplants from related graft donors, with transient mixed chimerism. The specimen comprised CD4+ T cells from blood (PBMCs), sampled 24 months after the transplant. The receptor source for this set is a human patient who received a combined kidney and bone marrow transplant. The graft donor may have contributed some T cells.

In its sample, this clone was seen a few times. V is TRBV5-4 and J is TRBJ2-2; 9 bases match TRBD2. Trimming at V came to 9 bases and at J to 7 bases, leaving 19 bases not matched to a gene. CDR3 size: 17 residues. Germline V gene data show CDR1 as SGHNT and CDR2 as YYREEE (reference sequence). The CDR3 sequence is CAIPRTSGGTQGGELFF. The DNA for the CDR3 is TGTGCCATCCCGAGGACGAGCGGGGGGACTCAAGGCGGGGAGCTGTTTTTT.

The chain couples TRBV4-2 to TRBJ1-2; tentative D call: TRBD1 (5 bases). V was clipped by 0 bases and J by 7 bases, with 12 bases between them. This CDR3 is 14 amino acids long. The germline V gene has CDR1 LGHNA and CDR2 YNFKEQ. CDR3 amino acids: CASSQETGPFGYTF. The CDR3, as DNA: TGTGCCAGCAGCCAAGAAACAGGACCCTTTGGCTACACCTTC.

The chain combines TRBV27 with TRBJ2-3; D gene ambiguous. Trimming pared 5 bases from V and 6 bases from J, leaving 9 bases between. CDR3 length: 12 amino acids. CDR1 and CDR2 from the germline V gene are MNHEY and SMNVEV (reference sequence). The DNA of the CDR3 is TGTGCCAGCAGTGCCCTCGGGGATACGCAGTATTTT. Its protein product is CASSALGDTQYF.

The chain couples TRBV25-1 to TRBJ2-5, with D perhaps matching TRBD1 (5 bases). CDR1 is MGHDK and CDR2 is SYGVNS in the germline V gene. The V end was cut by 0 bases, the J end by 1 base, with 9 bases between. The CDR3 has 15 residues. CDR3: CASSEYGHLQETQYF. CDR3 DNA sequence: TGTGCCAGCAGTGAATATGGACACCTCCAAGAGACCCAGTACTTC.

The gene calls are TRBV6-1 and TRBJ1-5, with D maybe TRBD1 (5 bases). Germline CDR1 MNHNS, CDR2 SASEGT. This CDR3 spans 14 amino acids. Trimming left V 7 bases short and J 0 bases short, with 10 bases between. CDR3: CASTDRHSNQPQHF. The CDR3 DNA is TGTGCCAGCACCGACAGACATAGCAATCAGCCCCAGCATTTT.

This rearrangement joins TRBV5-1 to TRBJ2-7; 10 positions match TRBD2. This CDR3 has 16 residues. With 0 bases clipped from V and 2 bases from J, the junction kept 5 bases outside the gene matches. Germline V gene data show CDR1 as SGHRS and CDR2 as YFSETQ. The CDR3 DNA follows: TGCGCCAGCAGCTTGGTTCCCCTAGCGGGAGCCTACGAGCAGTACTTC. Amino acids: CASSLVPLAGAYEQYF.